The rows below give T cell receptor beta chains drawn from one sample of a study of T cells in Graves' hyperthyroidism and ophthalmopathy. TCRdb re-derived calls from the multiplex PCR reads in MiXCR, one entry per CDR3 protein. Of a few hundred thousand distinct CDR3 sequences in the sample, 17% were seen once. Material: blood. The receptors stem from a woman in her forties or fifties with Graves' hyperthyroidism. CDR3s include the opening cysteine and the closing phenylalanine or tryptophan. A D gene is named only where the DNA matches it firmly. The size of a clone is reported for some rows only, either as once, few or many, or as a class for expanded clones.

>NA|NA|TRBJ2-2|TRBV12-3/TRBV12-4
TGTGCCAGCAGTTCAGGGCGGCTCACCGGGGAGCTGTTTTTT
CASSSGRLTGELFF
>TRBD1|many|TRBJ2-7|TRBV7-9
TGTGCCAGCAGCCTAGGACAGGGGGCGGTCGAGCAGTACTTC
CASSLGQGAVEQYF
>TRBD2|NA|TRBJ2-2|TRBV27
TGTGCCAGCAGTTCATACCGGACTAGCGGGAGGGCCGGCGGGGAGCTGTTTTTT
CASSSYRTSGRAGGELFF
>NA|many|TRBJ2-7|TRBV9
TGTGCCAGCAGCGTAGACGGGTTTAGTGCCTACGAGCAGTACTTC
CASSVDGFSAYEQYF
>NA|NA|TRBJ2-7|TRBV12-3/TRBV12-4
TGTGCCAGCAGTTTAGTCTCGGTTGTCTATTTCTACGAGCAGTACTTC
CASSLVSVVYFYEQYF
>NA|few|TRBJ2-7|TRBV20-1
TGCAGTGCAAGGAAGAGGAACGAGCAGTACTTC
CSARKRNEQYF
>TRBD1|NA|TRBJ1-6|TRBV3-1
TGTGCCAGCAGCCGAGCAAACGCCGGGACAGGGAAATCACCCCTCCACTTT
CASSRANAGTGKSPLHF
>NA|NA|TRBJ2-7|TRBV6-1
TGTGCCAGCCTAGCTGATAACTACGAGCAGTACTTC
CASLADNYEQYF
>NA|NA|TRBJ2-3|TRBV7-9
TGTGCCAGCACCCACGCCGGGACCGTGGCAGATACGCAGTATTTT
CASTHAGTVADTQYF
>TRBD2|NA|TRBJ2-1|TRBV11-3
TGTGCCAGCAGCCGCACCGGGACTAGAGGCTTGGTCTTC
CASSRTGTRGLVF
>NA|many|TRBJ1-4|TRBV9
TGTGCCAGCAGCGACACAGCGTACAATGAAAAACTGTTTTTT
CASSDTAYNEKLFF
>NA|many|TRBJ2-3|TRBV20-1
TGCAGTGCCGTATACAGGGCTGGAGGAGATACGCAGTATTTT
CSAVYRAGGDTQYF
>NA|NA|TRBJ1-2|TRBV20-1
TGCAGTGCTAGAGAACCAGGGTATCTTTATGGCTACACCTTC
CSAREPGYLYGYTF
>TRBD2|NA|TRBJ2-3|TRBV7-9
TGTGCCAGCAGTCCACTAGCGGGAGGTGCAGATACGCAGTATTTT
CASSPLAGGADTQYF
>NA|NA|TRBJ2-2|TRBV27
TGTGCCAGCAGTTTATTTCAGGGGATCCACGGGGAGCTGTTTTTT
CASSLFQGIHGELFF
>NA|few|TRBJ2-6|TRBV14
TGTGCCAGCAGCACTGACTCCCGAGCATCCAACGTCCTGACTTTC
CASSTDSRASNVLTF
>NA|many|TRBJ2-5|TRBV7-8
TGTGCCAGCAGCCCCATCTTCGGACAGCAGAAAGAGACCCAGTACTTC
CASSPIFGQQKETQYF
>NA|many|TRBJ1-6|TRBV20-1
TGCAGTGCTACCAACCCGACAGGAAATTCACCCCTCCACTTT
CSATNPTGNSPLHF
>NA|few|TRBJ1-5|TRBV7-8
TGTGCCAGCAGCCTACCGCAGGGAGCGGTGAGCAATCAGCCCCAGCATTTT
CASSLPQGAVSNQPQHF
>NA|few|TRBJ2-1|TRBV20-1
TGCAGTGCTAGGCCGACAGTGGGGGGCTACAATGAGCAGTTCTTC
CSARPTVGGYNEQFF
>NA|NA|TRBJ1-1|TRBV5-1
TGCGCCAGCAGCTTCCCCGGGACCGTCCCAGGGAACACTGAAGCTTTCTTT
CASSFPGTVPGNTEAFF
>NA|many|TRBJ2-7|TRBV7-9
TGTGCCAGCCCCCTCAAGCAGTACTTC
CASPLKQYF
>TRBD2|NA|TRBJ2-1|TRBV4-1
TGCGCCAGCAGCCAAGTCAGGACTAGCGGATACAATGAGCAGTTCTTC
CASSQVRTSGYNEQFF
>NA|many|TRBJ1-6|TRBV30
TGTGCCTGGAGAGCCCCCGGGGACAATTCACCCCTCCACTTT
CAWRAPGDNSPLHF